One sample yielded the 25 T cell receptor beta chains listed below, sequenced in a study of shared clonotypes between healthy human individuals. Clones were sequenced by immunoSEQ multiplex PCR, and TCRdb holds only the in-frame ones, with some missing. Counted here are about 1 million clones, 70% to 80% occurring once; the ten biggest clones make up about 1.5%. The sample was memory CD4+ T cells sorted from blood. Subset given: CD45RA-negative fraction. Receptor source: a man between 18 and 29 years old in good health.

With respect to this clone: This may be a read error, as it is one base from a much larger clone. This chain connects TRBV5-1 to TRBJ1-1; a weak D match, TRBD1 (5 bases). The V gene's germline CDR1 is SGHRS and CDR2 YFSETQ. CDR3 size: 13 residues. Deletions cut 3 bases from V and 1 base from J, with 7 bases between. The CDR3 sequence is CASSWDGNTEAFF. CDR3 bases: TGCGCCAGCAGCTGGGACGGGAACACTGAAGCTTTCTTT.

Ten or more counts support this clone. This chain joins TRBV2 and TRBJ1-4; a weak D match, TRBD1 (5 bases). V was pared by 7 bases and J by 1 base, with 13 bases between. Per the germline V gene, CDR1 is SNHLY and CDR2 is FYNNEI. The CDR3 runs 15 residues. This chain's CDR3 is CASTPWGLTNEKLFF. The CDR3 bases are TGTGCCAGCACCCCCTGGGGACTAACTAATGAAAAACTGTTTTTT.

The chain employs TRBV18 and TRBJ2-5; 10 bases line up with TRBD2. CDR1 is KGHSH, CDR2 LQKENI, per germline. The CDR3 consists of 15 residues. Trimming took 4 bases from V and 5 from J; bases not matched to a gene: 7. For the CDR3, the DNA is TGTGCCAGCTCACGTTCTAGCGGGGGTCGGGAGACCCAGTACTTC. Translated, it gives CASSRSSGGRETQYF.

This clone was seen a few times. V gene TRBV10-3 combines with J gene TRBJ1-2; TRBD1 matches at 9 bases. Germline V gene lookup returns CDR1 ENHRY and CDR2 SYGVKD. V lost 3 bases and J lost 2; bases outside the gene matches: 1. This CDR3 is 14 amino acids long. CDR3 region: CAISDGQGNYGYTF. The CDR3 DNA is TGTGCCATCAGTGATGGACAGGGGAACTATGGCTACACCTTC.

The chain combines TRBV4-3 with TRBJ1-4; D is uncertain. The V end was cut by 0 bases, the J end by 0 bases, with 8 bases between. The germline CDR1 and CDR2 sequences are LGHNA and YSLEER. The CDR3 extends over 16 amino acids. CDR3 sequence: CASSQDLVSTNEKLFF. The CDR3 coding sequence is TGCGCCAGCAGCCAAGATCTGGTTTCAACTAATGAAAAACTGTTTTTT.

The rearrangement uses TRBV11-3 and TRBJ1-1; TRBD1 is a possible D gene (5 bases). Germline CDR1 reads SGHNT; CDR2 reads YENEEA. This CDR3 has 13 residues. The V and J ends lost 3 bases and 6 bases respectively, with 11 bases between them. The CDR3 sequence is CASSLQGRAEAFF. CDR3 sequence (DNA): TGTGCCAGCAGCTTGCAGGGAAGGGCTGAAGCTTTCTTT.

This clone was counted a few times. The chain joins TRBV11-2 to TRBJ1-4; D is unresolved. Trimming removed 1 base at V and 13 bases at J, with 13 bases between. Germline CDR1 is SGHAT and CDR2 is FQNNGV. The CDR3 spans 13 residues. CDR3 region: CASSLAPQGGLFF. DNA of the CDR3: TGTGCCAGCAGCTTAGCGCCCCAAGGAGGACTGTTTTTT.

The V gene is TRBV18, the J gene TRBJ2-6; TRBD1 aligns across 8 bases. CDR3 size: 18 residues. CDR1 and CDR2 from the germline V gene are KGHSH and LQKENI. With 6 bases clipped from V and 2 bases from J, the junction kept 12 bases outside the gene matches. The CDR3: CASSPRETGGAGANVLTF. CDR3 sequence (DNA): TGTGCCAGCTCCCCGAGGGAAACAGGGGGAGCTGGGGCCAACGTCCTGACTTTC.

This clone was recorded once. The V and J genes are TRBV7-9 and TRBJ2-3; 9 nucleotides agree with TRBD2. Germline loops: CDR1 SEHNR, CDR2 FQNEAQ (reference sequence). The CDR3 spans 19 residues. V trimming: 6 bases; J trimming: 2 bases; junction bases outside the gene matches: 18. The CDR3 sequence: CASSRITPLRGGFTDTQYF. CDR3 in DNA: TGTGCCAGCAGTCGAATTACCCCGCTGCGGGGGGGCTTCACAGATACGCAGTATTTT. Using reference TRBV7-9 and TRBJ2-3 for the parts outside the CDR3, the full variable domain is DTGVSQNPRHKITKRGQNVTFRCDPISEHNRLYWYRQTLGQGPEFLTYFQNEAQLEKSRLLSDRFSAERPKGSFSTLEIQRTEQGDSAMYLCASSRITPLRGGFTDTQYFGPGTRLTVL.

The chain joins TRBV18 to TRBJ2-2, with a tentative D call TRBD1 (5 bases). Germline V lookup: CDR1 KGHSH, CDR2 LQKENI. V was clipped by 5 bases and J by 5 bases, with 9 bases between them. This CDR3 is 13 amino acids long. This CDR3 reads CASSSRVTGELFF. CDR3 sequence (DNA): TGTGCCAGCTCATCCAGGGTTACCGGGGAGCTGTTTTTT.

The chain combines TRBV13 with TRBJ1-3; D uncertain. Trimming stripped 4 bases from V and 1 base from J, with 11 bases between. CDR3 length equals 15 residues. Germline V gene data show CDR1 as PRHDT and CDR2 as FYEKMQ (reference sequence). The CDR3 DNA reads TGTGCCAGCAGCTCGCGGACCTTGTCTGGAAACACCATATATTTT. This codes for CASSSRTLSGNTIYF.

This chain links TRBV4-1 with TRBJ1-5, with 9 positions matching TRBD1. The CDR3 is 15 amino acids. Per germline, CDR1 MGHRA and CDR2 YSYEKL. V was clipped by 6 bases and J by 6 bases; unmatched bases: 9. The CDR3 DNA sequence: TGCGCCAGCAGGCGAAACAGGGGGCAGGGTCAGCCCCAGCATTTT. Its translation: CASRRNRGQGQPQHF.

The chain is built from TRBV4-3 and TRBJ1-5; 8 bases align to TRBD1. Unmatched junction bases numbered 14, after V lost 0 bases and J lost 1 base. The CDR3 length is 20 residues. Germline V gene data show CDR1 as LGHNA and CDR2 as YSLEER. DNA for the CDR3: TGCGCCAGCAGCCAAGATTCGGGACAGGTAGAAAATACGAGCAATCAGCCCCAGCATTTT. Its protein is CASSQDSGQVENTSNQPQHF.

The V and J genes are TRBV5-8 and TRBJ2-7, with D maybe TRBD1 (8 bases). Looked up from germline, CDR1 is SGHTS and CDR2 is YDEGEE. This CDR3 spans 15 amino acids. The germline V and J ends were trimmed by 0 bases and 3 bases, with 13 bases remaining between them. CDR3 sequence reads: CASSLGQGRGYEQYF. Written as DNA, the CDR3 is TGTGCCAGCAGCTTGGGACAGGGGAGGGGCTACGAGCAGTACTTC.

Only one count was recorded for this clone. The CDR3 DNA follows: TGCGCCAGCACCAGCCAACCCACTAGCGGGAGGACCGGGGAGCTGTTTTTT. This encodes CASTSQPTSGRTGELFF. The chain uses TRBV5-1 and TRBJ2-2, with 12 bases identical to TRBD2. There are 17 residues in the CDR3. The trim removed 6 bases at V and 5 bases at J, leaving 11 bases unmatched. CDR1 is SGHRS and CDR2 is YFSETQ in the germline V gene.

This clone was observed once. The rearrangement uses TRBV4-3 and TRBJ2-3; 9 bases match TRBD2. The CDR3 is 20 residues long. The V segment lost 0 bases and the J segment 0 bases; nucleotides outside the gene matches: 13. From germline, CDR1 is LGHNA and CDR2 YSLEER. The CDR3 region is CASSQEYVASGDLSTDTQYF. The CDR3 DNA is TGCGCCAGCAGCCAAGAGTATGTGGCTAGCGGGGACTTAAGCACAGATACGCAGTATTTT.

This chain uses TRBV5-1 with TRBJ1-6; 9 bases are shared with TRBD1. The CDR3 loop spans 14 amino acids. CDR1 is SGHRS and CDR2 is YFSETQ in the germline V gene. With 7 bases clipped from V and 3 bases from J, the junction kept 2 bases outside the gene matches. CDR3 DNA sequence: TGCGCCAGCTGGACAGGGGACTATAATTCACCCCTCCACTTT. Protein: CASWTGDYNSPLHF.

About this clone: Other DNA sequences in the same sample also yield this CDR3. V usage is TRBV7-2 and J usage is TRBJ1-1, with D possibly TRBD1 on 5 matching bases. Germline V gives CDR1 SGHTA, CDR2 FQGNSA. Trimming pared 0 bases from V and 0 bases from J, leaving 8 bases between. This CDR3 region has 15 residues. The CDR3 sequence: CASSLAGRLNTEAFF. The CDR3 bases are TGTGCCAGCAGCTTAGCGGGACGCTTGAACACTGAAGCTTTCTTT.

This sequence joins TRBV30 and TRBJ2-5; weak D call: TRBD1 (5 bases). V was cut by 5 bases and J by 10 bases, with 23 bases left in between. This CDR3 has 14 amino acids. The germline CDR1 and CDR2 sequences are GTSNPN and SVGIG (reference sequence). The CDR3 coding sequence is TGTGCCTGGGGCCCTCAGGGATCTCCCCCGCGCCAGTACTTC. Its translation is CAWGPQGSPPRQYF.

The rearrangement uses TRBV4-1 and TRBJ2-7; possibly TRBD2 for D (6 bases). With 2 bases removed from V and 7 bases from J, the gap between germline ends came to 21 bases. The CDR3 is 16 amino acids. The germline gives CDR1 MGHRA, CDR2 YSYEKL. The CDR3, as DNA: TGCGCCAGCAGCCAAAGAGGGCGGGGCCCAAACGAAGAGCAGTACTTC. Translated, it gives CASSQRGRGPNEEQYF.

This sequence joins TRBV2 and TRBJ1-5, with D possibly being TRBD1 (5 bases). Between the trimmed V and J ends, which lost 5 bases and 6 bases, there was a span of 14 bases. CDR1 SNHLY and CDR2 FYNNEI come from the germline V gene. The CDR3 runs to 14 residues. CDR3 bases: TGTGCCAGCAGTTCCGGACAAGGAAGTCAGCCCCAGCATTTT. Encoded protein: CASSSGQGSQPQHF. Full variable domain (outside the CDR3, taken from reference TRBV2 and TRBJ1-5): EPEVTQTPSHQVTQMGQEVILRCVPISNHLYFYWYRQILGQKVEFLVSFYNNEISEKSEIFDDQFSVERPDGSNFTLKIRSTKLEDSAMYFCASSSGQGSQPQHFGDGTRLSIL.

This clone has only one observation. This chain uses TRBV2 with TRBJ2-2, with 9 nucleotides matching TRBD2. CDR1 and CDR2 from the germline V gene are SNHLY and FYNNEI. V was clipped by 4 bases and J by 4 bases; unmatched bases: 4. The CDR3 is 15 residues long. This CDR3 reads CASSVGTSFTGELFF. DNA for the CDR3: TGTGCCAGCAGTGTAGGGACTAGCTTCACCGGGGAGCTGTTTTTT.

This clone was counted many times. This sequence joins TRBV5-4 and TRBJ1-1, with 7 bases aligning to TRBD1. The ends lost 5 bases at V and 1 base at J; junction bases unmatched: 8. CDR3 size: 15 residues. Germline values: CDR1 SGHNT, CDR2 YYREEE (reference sequence). CDR3 in DNA: TGTGCCAGCAGGGAGGGGGCAGGGGGGAACACTGAAGCTTTCTTT. This gives the protein CASREGAGGNTEAFF.

The genes are TRBV6-5 and TRBJ1-6, with D unclear. Germline values: CDR1 MNHEY, CDR2 SVGAGI. This CDR3 contains 14 residues. V gave up 0 bases and J gave up 7 bases, with 7 bases separating them. Here the CDR3 DNA reads TGTGCCAGCAGTTACTCGACGGACAATTCACCCCTCCACTTT. Protein sequence: CASSYSTDNSPLHF.

The chain couples TRBV19 to TRBJ2-2, with unresolved D. Germline loops: CDR1 LNHDA, CDR2 SQIVND (reference sequence). This CDR3 region has 13 residues. Trimming stripped 7 bases from V and 1 base from J, with 7 bases between. The CDR3 sequence is CASTTVNTGELFF. For the CDR3, the DNA is TGTGCCAGTACGACGGTGAACACCGGGGAGCTGTTTTTT.